This is a list of T cell receptor beta chains from one sample in a study of T cell responses to AZD1222 COVID-19 vaccine. Profiling relied on immunoSEQ multiplex PCR, and the TCRdb table lists in-frame clones only, not all of them. The sample shows about 110,000 clones, over 75% of them seen only once. The material sequenced was peripheral blood, taken 28 days after the second AZD1222 dose. The source is an adult who received the AZD1222 COVID-19 vaccine. The CDR3 runs from the conserved cysteine through the conserved F or W. D genes are given only for firm matches. Expanded clones get a size class; other rows say once, few or many, or leave the size out.

>TRBJ1-5|TRBD1|TRBV19|-
TGTGCCAGTAGTATAGGGACAGGGGCAGGTCAGCCCCAGCATTTT
CASSIGTGAGQPQHF
>TRBJ1-5|TRBD1|TRBV7-2|-
TGTGCCAGCAGCCTTATACAGGGGGCAAGTCAGCCCCAGCATTTT
CASSLIQGASQPQHF
>TRBJ1-1|-|TRBV5-1|-
TGCGCCAGCATGAGCAGTCTGAACACTGAAGCTTTCTTT
CASMSSLNTEAFF
>TRBJ2-3|-|TRBV27|-
TGTGCCAGCAGTCCCCGGATGAGGGCCACAGATACGCAGTATTTT
CASSPRMRATDTQYF
>TRBJ1-2|TRBD1|TRBV5-4|-
TGTGCCAGCAGCCCGGGACAGCTAAACTATGGCTACACCTTC
CASSPGQLNYGYTF
>TRBJ2-2|TRBD2|TRBV19|-
TGTGCCGGGGGGGTCACCGGGGAGCTGTTTTTT
CAGGVTGELFF
>TRBJ1-6|-|TRBV3-1/TRBV3-2|-
TGTGCCAGCAGCACGACCCTAAACTCCTATAATTCACCCCTCCACTTT
CASSTTLNSYNSPLHF
>TRBJ2-4|-|TRBV19|-
TGTTCAACAGGCGCCCAGGGCAAAAACATTCAGTACTTC
CSTGAQGKNIQYF
>TRBJ2-2|TRBD2|TRBV7-2|once
TGTGCCAGCGCAGCGGGGGGGTGGACCGGGGAGCTGTTTTTT
CASAAGGWTGELFF
>TRBJ1-2|-|TRBV7-2|once
TGTGCCAGCAAGGGGGGGCACTATGGCTACACCTTC
CASKGGHYGYTF
>TRBJ1-5|-|TRBV5-6|-
TGTGCCAGCAGCTTGGGCCTAACAGGGTACAATCAGCCCCAGCATTTT
CASSLGLTGYNQPQHF
>TRBJ1-5|-|TRBV6-5|-
TGTGCCAGCACGTCCGGGTATAGCAATCAGCCCCAGCATTTT
CASTSGYSNQPQHF
>TRBJ2-1|-|TRBV21-1|-
TGTGCCAGCAGGAGGGACTCCAGCTCCTACAATGAGCAGTTCTTC
CASRRDSSSYNEQFF
>TRBJ2-1|-|TRBV7-2|-
TGTGCCAGCAGCTTAGGATATGGGAATGAGCAGTTCTTC
CASSLGYGNEQFF
>TRBJ1-4|-|TRBV2|-
TGTGCCAGCAGGAGGAGGGGGGAAGGTGAAAAACTGTTTTTT
CASRRRGEGEKLFF
>TRBJ1-4|-|TRBV12-3/TRBV12-4|once
TGTGCCAGCAGTTCCCTCCGGGGCGAAAAACTGTTTTTT
CASSSLRGEKLFF
>TRBJ1-3|TRBD1|TRBV5-1|-
TGCGCCAGCAGGGGACAGGGGCCCTTAGGGCATGGATATTTT
CASRGQGPLGHGYF
>TRBJ2-2|-|TRBV5-6|once
TGTGCCAGCAGCCCCCTGGGCGGGACCAACACCGGGGAGCTGTTTTTT
CASSPLGGTNTGELFF
>TRBJ2-1|TRBD2|TRBV11-3|-
TGTGCCAGCAGCTTAGATGGACTAGCGGGGGGCGATGAGCAGTTCTTC
CASSLDGLAGGDEQFF
>TRBJ2-3|TRBD2|TRBV7-9|-
TGTGCCAGCAGCTTACGCGGGGGGGCCACGGATACGCAGTATTTT
CASSLRGGATDTQYF
>TRBJ2-3|TRBD2|TRBV7-9|few
TGTGCCAGCAGCTTATATAGCGGGGGGGCCGAGAGAGGAGATACGCAGTATTTT
CASSLYSGGAERGDTQYF
>TRBJ2-1|-|TRBV7-2|-
TGTGCCAGCAGCTTAGCCCCCAACTACAATGAGCAGTTCTTC
CASSLAPNYNEQFF
>TRBJ1-5|TRBD1|TRBV3-1/TRBV3-2|-
TGTGCCAGCAGCCAAGAATTCCGTGAGTACAGGGGGTTGGATGTTGGCAATCAGCCCCAGCATTTT
CASSQEFREYRGLDVGNQPQHF
>TRBJ2-3|-|TRBV10-3|-
TGTGCCACCTCGGGGGGCCCAGATACGCAGTATTTT
CATSGGPDTQYF
>TRBJ2-2|-|TRBV29-1|-
TGCAGCGTCGAGGGGGGCAGGGAAGTAAGATCCGGGGAGCTGTTTTTT
CSVEGGREVRSGELFF
>TRBJ2-6|-|TRBV5-5|-
TGTGCCAGCAGCGCCCCGGGCTCTGGGGCCAACGTCCTGACTTTC
CASSAPGSGANVLTF
>TRBJ2-2|-|TRBV24-1|-
TGTGCCACCAGTGAAGGGACCCGGGGAGGATTTGGCACCGGGGAGCTGTTTTTT
CATSEGTRGGFGTGELFF
>TRBJ2-7|-|TRBV3-1/TRBV3-2|-
TGTGCCAGCAGCCTTTCATGGGGGGTCTACGAGCAGTACTTC
CASSLSWGVYEQYF
>TRBJ2-7|TRBD1|TRBV11-1|-
TGTGCCAGCAGCTTAGAGACAGGGAACTACGAGCAGTACTTC
CASSLETGNYEQYF
>TRBJ2-6|-|TRBV6-5|-
TGTGCCAGCAGACACAGGGTATCTGGGGCCAACGTCCTGACTTTC
CASRHRVSGANVLTF
>TRBJ2-1|-|TRBV3-1/TRBV3-2|-
TGTGCCAGCAGCCAGGCTCTAGCCTACAATGAGCAGTTCTTC
CASSQALAYNEQFF
>TRBJ2-3|TRBD1|TRBV2|-
TGTGCCAGCAGGGACAGGGCGAGCACAGATACGCAGTATTTT
CASRDRASTDTQYF
>TRBJ2-3|TRBD1|TRBV6-5|-
TGTGCCAGCACTATGACAGGGGGACTCACAGATACGCAGTATTTT
CASTMTGGLTDTQYF
>TRBJ1-1|TRBD1|TRBV19|-
TGTGCCAGTAGTATACAGGGGGCAGGTACTGAAGCTTTCTTT
CASSIQGAGTEAFF
>TRBJ1-1|-|TRBV12-3/TRBV12-4|few
TGTGCCAGCAGTTTCCCAGGGAACACTGAAGCTTTCTTT
CASSFPGNTEAFF
>TRBJ1-1|-|TRBV5-1|-
TGCGCCAGCAGCTTAGGACAGAGCTTGAACACTGAAGCTTTCTTT
CASSLGQSLNTEAFF
>TRBJ2-1|-|TRBV9|-
TGTGCCAGCAGCCCGCTCTCGGTCCGGTACAATGAGCAGTTCTTC
CASSPLSVRYNEQFF
>TRBJ1-2|-|TRBV28|-
TGTGCCAGCAATAAGGCCTATGGCTACACCTTC
CASNKAYGYTF
>TRBJ1-6|-|TRBV15|-
TGTGCCACCTCTAGGGGTGTCCCCTATAATTCACCCCTCCACTTT
CATSRGVPYNSPLHF
>TRBJ2-2|TRBD1|TRBV6-5|-
TGTGCCAGCAGTTACTCAACAGGGGGCTCCGGGGAGCTGTTTTTT
CASSYSTGGSGELFF
>TRBJ1-5|-|TRBV6-5|-
TGTGCCAGCAGTAGGGGGTCCCATCAGCCCCAGCATTTT
CASSRGSHQPQHF
>TRBJ2-3|TRBD2|TRBV3-1/TRBV3-2|-
TGTGCCAGCAGCCGGGAGAGCGGGAGTACAGATACGCAGTATTTT
CASSRESGSTDTQYF
>TRBJ2-2|-|TRBV6-4|-
TGTGCCAGCAGTGACTCGTTGGAGACCGGGGAGCTGTTTTTT
CASSDSLETGELFF
>TRBJ1-2|-|TRBV30|-
TGTGCCTGGAGTAGGGATACCTATGGCTACACCTTC
CAWSRDTYGYTF
>TRBJ2-7|-|TRBV7-2|few
TGTGCCAGCAGCTTGAGGATAACCTACGAGCAGTACTTC
CASSLRITYEQYF
>TRBJ2-7|TRBD1|TRBV5-4|-
TGTGCCAGCAGCCCTTGGCAGGGGGCCCGCGAGCAGTACTTC
CASSPWQGAREQYF
>TRBJ2-5|-|TRBV25-1|-
TGTGCCAGCAGTGATCCTGAGAAGCGGTACCAAGAGACCCAGTACTTC
CASSDPEKRYQETQYF
>TRBJ2-1|-|TRBV21-1|-
TGTGCCAGCAGCGGGACTAGAGACAATGAGCAGTTCTTC
CASSGTRDNEQFF
>TRBJ1-1|-|TRBV7-2|-
TGTGCCAGCAGCTTAAACCGGGACACTGAAGCTTTCTTT
CASSLNRDTEAFF
>TRBJ1-5|-|TRBV2|-
TGTGCCAGCAGTGAGGCGGGGCTTAATCAGCCCCAGCATTTT
CASSEAGLNQPQHF
>TRBJ2-2|-|TRBV7-9|-
TGTGCCAGCAGCTGGGGGAGCCAGGGCGGCACCGGGGAGCTGTTTTTT
CASSWGSQGGTGELFF
>TRBJ2-5|-|TRBV21-1|-
TGTGCCAGCAACGTGTGGGTAGCGGGGGTCAGGGAGACCCAGTACTTC
CASNVWVAGVRETQYF
>TRBJ2-4|-|TRBV6-6|-
TGTGCCAGCAGTGCCGGTGGGTCGGGAGAAAGAAACATTCAGTACTTC
CASSAGGSGERNIQYF